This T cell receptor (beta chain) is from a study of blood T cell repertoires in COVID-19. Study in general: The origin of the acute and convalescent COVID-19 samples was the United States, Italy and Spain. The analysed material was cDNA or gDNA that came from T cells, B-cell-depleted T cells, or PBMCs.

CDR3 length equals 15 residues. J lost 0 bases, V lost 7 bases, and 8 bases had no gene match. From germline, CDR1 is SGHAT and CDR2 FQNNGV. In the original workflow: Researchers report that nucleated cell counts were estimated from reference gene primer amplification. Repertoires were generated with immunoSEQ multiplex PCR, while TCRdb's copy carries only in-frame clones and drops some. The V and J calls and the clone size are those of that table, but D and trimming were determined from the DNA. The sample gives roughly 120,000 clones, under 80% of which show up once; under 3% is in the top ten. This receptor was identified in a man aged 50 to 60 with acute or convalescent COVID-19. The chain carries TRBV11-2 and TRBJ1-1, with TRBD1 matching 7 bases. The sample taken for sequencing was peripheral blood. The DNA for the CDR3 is TGTGCCAGCAACTCGACAGGGAAAATGAACACTGAAGCTTTCTTT. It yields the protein CASNSTGKMNTEAFF.